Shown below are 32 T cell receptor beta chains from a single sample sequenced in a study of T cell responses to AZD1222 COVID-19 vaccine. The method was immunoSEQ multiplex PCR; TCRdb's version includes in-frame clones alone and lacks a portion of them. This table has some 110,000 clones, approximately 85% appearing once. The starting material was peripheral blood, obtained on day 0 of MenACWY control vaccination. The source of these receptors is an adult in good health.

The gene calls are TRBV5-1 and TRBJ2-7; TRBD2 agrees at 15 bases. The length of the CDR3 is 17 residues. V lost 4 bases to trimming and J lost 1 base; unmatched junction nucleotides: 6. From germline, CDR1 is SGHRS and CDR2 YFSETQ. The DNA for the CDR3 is TGCGCCAGCAGCCCGGGACTAGCGGGGGGCCTGTCCTACGAGCAGTACTTC. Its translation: CASSPGLAGGLSYEQYF.

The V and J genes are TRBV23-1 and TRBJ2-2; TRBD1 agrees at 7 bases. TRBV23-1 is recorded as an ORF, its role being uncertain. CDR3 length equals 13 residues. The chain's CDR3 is CPRWDRDTGELFF. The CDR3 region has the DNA TGCCCACGATGGGACAGAGACACCGGGGAGCTGTTTTTT.

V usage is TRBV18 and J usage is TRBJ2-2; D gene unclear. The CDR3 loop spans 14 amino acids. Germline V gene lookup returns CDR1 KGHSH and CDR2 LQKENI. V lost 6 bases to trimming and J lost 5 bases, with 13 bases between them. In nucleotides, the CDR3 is TGTGCCAGCTCCCCATTAGCTGGGACCGGGGAGCTGTTTTTT. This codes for CASSPLAGTGELFF.

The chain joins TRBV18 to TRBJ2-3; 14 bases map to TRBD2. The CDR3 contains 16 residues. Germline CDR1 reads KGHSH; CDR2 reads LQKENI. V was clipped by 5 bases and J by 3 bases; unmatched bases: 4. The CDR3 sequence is CASSLRLAGGTDTQYF. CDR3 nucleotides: TGTGCCAGCTCATTGCGACTAGCGGGGGGGACAGATACGCAGTATTTT.

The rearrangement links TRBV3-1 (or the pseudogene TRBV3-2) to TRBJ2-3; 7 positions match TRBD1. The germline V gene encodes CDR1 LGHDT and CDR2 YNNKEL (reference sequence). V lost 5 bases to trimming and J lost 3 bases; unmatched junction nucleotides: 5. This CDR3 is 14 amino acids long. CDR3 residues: CASSLGQRTDTQYF. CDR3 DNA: TGTGCCAGCAGCTTGGGACAGAGAACAGATACGCAGTATTTT.

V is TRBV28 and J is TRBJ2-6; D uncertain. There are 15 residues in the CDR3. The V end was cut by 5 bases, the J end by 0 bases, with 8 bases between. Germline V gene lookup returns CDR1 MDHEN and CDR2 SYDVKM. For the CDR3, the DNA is TGTGCCAGCAGTACCACAAGCTCTGGGGCCAACGTCCTGACTTTC. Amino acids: CASSTTSSGANVLTF.

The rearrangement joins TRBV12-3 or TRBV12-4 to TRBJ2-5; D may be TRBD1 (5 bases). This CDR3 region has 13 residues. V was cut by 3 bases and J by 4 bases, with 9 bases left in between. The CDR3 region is CASSLSGAETQYF. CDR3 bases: TGTGCCAGCAGTTTGAGTGGGGCAGAGACCCAGTACTTC.

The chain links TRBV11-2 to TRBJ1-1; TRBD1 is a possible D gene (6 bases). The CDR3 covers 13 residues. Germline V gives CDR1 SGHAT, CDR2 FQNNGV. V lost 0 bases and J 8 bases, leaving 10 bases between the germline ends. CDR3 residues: CASSLDLTGEAFF. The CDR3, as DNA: TGTGCCAGCAGCTTAGATCTTACAGGGGAAGCTTTCTTT. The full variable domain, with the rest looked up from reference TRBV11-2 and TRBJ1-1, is EAGVAQSPRYKIIEKRQSVAFWCNPISGHATLYWYQQILGQGPKLLIQFQNNGVVDDSQLPKDRFSAERLKGVDSTLKIQPAKLEDSAVYLCASSLDLTGEAFFGQGTRLTVV.

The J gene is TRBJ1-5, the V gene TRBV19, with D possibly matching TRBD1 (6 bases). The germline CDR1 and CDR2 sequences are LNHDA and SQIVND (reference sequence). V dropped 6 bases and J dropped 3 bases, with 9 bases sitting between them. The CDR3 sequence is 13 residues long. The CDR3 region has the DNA TGTGCCAGTAGGGACAGCCCCAATCAGCCCCAGCATTTT. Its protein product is CASRDSPNQPQHF.

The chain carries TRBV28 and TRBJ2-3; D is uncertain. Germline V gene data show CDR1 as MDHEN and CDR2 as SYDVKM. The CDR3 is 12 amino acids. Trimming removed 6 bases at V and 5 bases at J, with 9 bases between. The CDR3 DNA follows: TGTGCCAGCAGGACCCGAAGAGATACGCAGTATTTT. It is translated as CASRTRRDTQYF.

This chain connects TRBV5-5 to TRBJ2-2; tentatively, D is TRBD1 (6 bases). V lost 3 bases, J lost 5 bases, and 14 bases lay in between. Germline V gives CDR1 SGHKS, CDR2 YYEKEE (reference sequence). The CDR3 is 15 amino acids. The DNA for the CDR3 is TGTGCCAGCAGCTCCGCCGGGACACCGACCGGGGAGCTGTTTTTT. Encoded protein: CASSSAGTPTGELFF.

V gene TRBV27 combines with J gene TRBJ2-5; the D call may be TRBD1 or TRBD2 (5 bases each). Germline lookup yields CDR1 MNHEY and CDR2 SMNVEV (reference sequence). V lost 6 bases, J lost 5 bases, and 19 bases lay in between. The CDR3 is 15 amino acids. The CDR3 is CASSLNPGTGETQYF. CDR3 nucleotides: TGTGCCAGCAGCCTCAACCCAGGGACGGGCGAGACCCAGTACTTC.

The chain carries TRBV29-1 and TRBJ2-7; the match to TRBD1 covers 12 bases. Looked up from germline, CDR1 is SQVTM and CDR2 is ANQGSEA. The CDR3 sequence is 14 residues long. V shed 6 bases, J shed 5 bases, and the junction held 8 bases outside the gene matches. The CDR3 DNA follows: TGCAGCGTCGCCCCGGGACAGGGGGCGGACGAGCAGTACTTC. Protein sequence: CSVAPGQGADEQYF.

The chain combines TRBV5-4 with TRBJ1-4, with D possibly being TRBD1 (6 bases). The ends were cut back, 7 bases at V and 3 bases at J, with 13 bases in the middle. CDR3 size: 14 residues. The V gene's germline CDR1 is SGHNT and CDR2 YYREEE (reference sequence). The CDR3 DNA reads TGTGCCAGCCGACTGGGGGGGCCTAATGAAAAACTGTTTTTT. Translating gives CASRLGGPNEKLFF.

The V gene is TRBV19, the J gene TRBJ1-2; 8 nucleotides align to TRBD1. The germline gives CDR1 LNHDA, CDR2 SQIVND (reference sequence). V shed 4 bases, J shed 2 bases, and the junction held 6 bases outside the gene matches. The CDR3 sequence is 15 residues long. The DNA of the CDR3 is TGTGCCAGTAGTACCCAACGACAGGGGAACTATGGCTACACCTTC. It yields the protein CASSTQRQGNYGYTF.

CDR3 region: CASSQDLAGDSSDQPQHF. The CDR3 DNA reads TGTGCCAGCAGCCAAGATCTGGCAGGGGACTCCTCCGATCAGCCCCAGCATTTT. The chain is built from TRBV4-2 and TRBJ1-5, with D perhaps matching TRBD1 (6 bases). Germline V gene lookup returns CDR1 LGHNA and CDR2 YNFKEQ. V was trimmed by 0 bases and J by 5 bases, leaving 20 bases between them. The CDR3 runs 18 residues.

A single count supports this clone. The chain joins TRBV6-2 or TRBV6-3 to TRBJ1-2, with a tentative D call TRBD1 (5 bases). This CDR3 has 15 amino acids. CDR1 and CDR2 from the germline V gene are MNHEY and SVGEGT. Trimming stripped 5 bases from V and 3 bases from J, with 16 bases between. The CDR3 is CASSRGAVVDYGYTF. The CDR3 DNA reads TGTGCCAGCAGTCGAGGGGCAGTGGTGGACTATGGCTACACCTTC.

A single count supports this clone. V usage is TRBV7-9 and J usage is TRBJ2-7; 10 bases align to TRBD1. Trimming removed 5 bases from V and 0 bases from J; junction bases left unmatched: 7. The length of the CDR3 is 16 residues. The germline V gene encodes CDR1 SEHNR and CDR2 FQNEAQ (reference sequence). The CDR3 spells CASSPKGQGSSYEQYF. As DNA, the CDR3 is TGTGCCAGCAGCCCCAAGGGACAGGGGAGCTCCTACGAGCAGTACTTC.

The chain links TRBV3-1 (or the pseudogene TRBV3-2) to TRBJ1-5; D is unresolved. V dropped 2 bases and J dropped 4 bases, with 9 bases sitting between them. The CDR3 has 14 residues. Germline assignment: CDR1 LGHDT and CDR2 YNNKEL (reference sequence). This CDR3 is CASSQSQGNQPQHF. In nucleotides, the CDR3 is TGTGCCAGCAGCCAATCACAAGGAAATCAGCCCCAGCATTTT.

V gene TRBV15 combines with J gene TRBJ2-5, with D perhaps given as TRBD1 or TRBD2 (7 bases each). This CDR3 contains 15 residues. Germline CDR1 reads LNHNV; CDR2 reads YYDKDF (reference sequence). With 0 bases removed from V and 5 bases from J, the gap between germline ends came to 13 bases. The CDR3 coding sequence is TGTGCCACCAGCAGAGATTACAGGGGAGGGGAGACCCAGTACTTC. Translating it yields CATSRDYRGGETQYF.

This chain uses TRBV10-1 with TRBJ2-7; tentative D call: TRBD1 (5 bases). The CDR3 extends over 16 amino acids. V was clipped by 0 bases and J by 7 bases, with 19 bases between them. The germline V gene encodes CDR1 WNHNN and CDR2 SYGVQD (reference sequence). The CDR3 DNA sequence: TGCGCCAGCAGTGAGTCGATTGGGGCAGGTGAAGAAGAGCAGTACTTC. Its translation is CASSESIGAGEEEQYF.

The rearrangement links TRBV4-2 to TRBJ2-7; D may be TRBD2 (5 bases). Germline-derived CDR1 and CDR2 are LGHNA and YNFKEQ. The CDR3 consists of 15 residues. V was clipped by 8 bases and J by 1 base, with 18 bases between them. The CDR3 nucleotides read TGTGCCAGCTCACCCGGAGGAGGAGCGTCCTACGAGCAGTACTTC. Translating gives CASSPGGGASYEQYF.

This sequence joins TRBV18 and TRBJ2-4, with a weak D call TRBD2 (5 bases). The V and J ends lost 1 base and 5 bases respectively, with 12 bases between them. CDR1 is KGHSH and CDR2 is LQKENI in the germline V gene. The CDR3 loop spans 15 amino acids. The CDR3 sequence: CASSPRRREENIQYF. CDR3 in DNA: TGTGCCAGCTCACCACGGAGGCGTGAGGAAAACATTCAGTACTTC.

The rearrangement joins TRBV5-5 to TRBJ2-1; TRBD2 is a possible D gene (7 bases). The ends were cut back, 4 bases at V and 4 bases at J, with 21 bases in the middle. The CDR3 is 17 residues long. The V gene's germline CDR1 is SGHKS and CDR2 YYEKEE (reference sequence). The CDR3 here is CASSQKGGTPIYNEQFF. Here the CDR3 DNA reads TGTGCCAGCAGCCAGAAGGGGGGGACACCTATATACAATGAGCAGTTCTTC.

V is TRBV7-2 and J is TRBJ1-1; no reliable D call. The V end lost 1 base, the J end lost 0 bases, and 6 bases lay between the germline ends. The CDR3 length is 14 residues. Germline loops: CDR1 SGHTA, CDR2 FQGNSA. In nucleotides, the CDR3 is TGTGCCAGCAGCTTAGTTCCGGTGAACACTGAAGCTTTCTTT. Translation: CASSLVPVNTEAFF. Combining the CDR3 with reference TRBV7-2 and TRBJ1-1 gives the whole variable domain GAGVSQSPSNKVTEKGKDVELRCDPISGHTALYWYRQSLGQGLEFLIYFQGNSAPDKSGLPSDRFSAERTGGSVSTLTIQRTQQEDSAVYLCASSLVPVNTEAFFGQGTRLTVV.

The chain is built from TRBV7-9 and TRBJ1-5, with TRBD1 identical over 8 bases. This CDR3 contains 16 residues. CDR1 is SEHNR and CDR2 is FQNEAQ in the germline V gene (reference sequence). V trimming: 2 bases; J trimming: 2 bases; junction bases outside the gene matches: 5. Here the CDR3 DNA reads TGTGCCAGCAGCTTATGGACAGGGAGGCGCAATCAGCCCCAGCATTTT. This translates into CASSLWTGRRNQPQHF.

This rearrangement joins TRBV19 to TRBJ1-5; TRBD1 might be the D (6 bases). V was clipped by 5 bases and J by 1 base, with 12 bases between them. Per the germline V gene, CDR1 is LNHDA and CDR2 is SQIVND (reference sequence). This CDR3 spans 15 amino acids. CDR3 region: CASSLGGRSNQPQHF. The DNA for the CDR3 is TGTGCCAGTAGTCTAGGGGGTCGGAGCAATCAGCCCCAGCATTTT.

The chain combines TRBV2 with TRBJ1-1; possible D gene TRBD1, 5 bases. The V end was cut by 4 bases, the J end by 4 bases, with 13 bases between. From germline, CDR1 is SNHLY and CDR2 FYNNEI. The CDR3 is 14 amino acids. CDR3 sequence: CASSADVGATEAFF. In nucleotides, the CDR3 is TGTGCCAGCAGTGCTGACGTCGGGGCCACTGAAGCTTTCTTT.

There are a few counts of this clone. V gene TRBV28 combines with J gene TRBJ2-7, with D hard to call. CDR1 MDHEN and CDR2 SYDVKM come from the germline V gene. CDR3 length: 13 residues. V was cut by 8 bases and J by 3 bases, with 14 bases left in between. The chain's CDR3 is CASCCDSRYEQYF. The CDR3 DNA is TGTGCCAGCTGCTGTGATTCCCGCTACGAGCAGTACTTC.

CDR3 nucleotide sequence: TGTGCCAGCAGTCCAGGGGGCCCACTCACTGGGGCCAACGTCCTGACTTTC. This sequence encodes CASSPGGPLTGANVLTF. The chain joins TRBV5-4 to TRBJ2-6; the match to TRBD1 covers 8 bases. V lost 5 bases to trimming and J lost 2 bases; unmatched junction nucleotides: 9. Germline CDR1 SGHNT, CDR2 YYREEE (reference sequence). This CDR3 comprises 17 residues.

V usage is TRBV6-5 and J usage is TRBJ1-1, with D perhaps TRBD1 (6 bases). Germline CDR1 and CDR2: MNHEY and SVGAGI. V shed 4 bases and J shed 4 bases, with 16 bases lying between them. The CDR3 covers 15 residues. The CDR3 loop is CASSFTGGSGTEAFF. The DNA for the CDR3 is TGTGCCAGCAGTTTTACGGGGGGCTCGGGCACTGAAGCTTTCTTT.

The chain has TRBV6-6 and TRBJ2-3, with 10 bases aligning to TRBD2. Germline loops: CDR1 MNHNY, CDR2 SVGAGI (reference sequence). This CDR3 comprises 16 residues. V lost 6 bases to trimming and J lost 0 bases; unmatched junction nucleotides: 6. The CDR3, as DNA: TGTGCCAGCAGCGCCGGACTAGCGGTCAGCACAGATACGCAGTATTTT. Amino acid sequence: CASSAGLAVSTDTQYF.